This T cell receptor beta chain was sequenced for a study of shared clonotypes between healthy human individuals. Assay: immunoSEQ multiplex PCR; the TCRdb copy retains only in-frame clones and omits some. The table records 2,500,000 or so clones, roughly 93% of them present only once. The CDR3 is made up of 15 amino acids. Germline V gene sequence: CDR1 MGHRA, CDR2 YSYEKL. V was trimmed by 3 bases and J by 0 bases, leaving 10 bases between them. The receptor was derived from a man aged 18 to 30 in good health. Some clones in this sample may be carry-over from other donors' samples. The chain combines TRBV4-1 with TRBJ2-3, with D possibly being TRBD2 (6 bases). Material: naive CD4+ T cells from PBMCs. Subset: CD45RA+ positively selected. In DNA form, the CDR3 reads TGCGCCAGCAGCCACGGCGGGACCAGCACAGATACGCAGTATTTT. This codes for CASSHGGTSTDTQYF.